This TCR beta chain emerged from a study of CD8 T cells in ankylosing spondylitis. This clonotype was detected a few times. This CDR3 is 14 amino acids long. Trimming pared 2 bases from V and 1 base from J, leaving 10 bases between. Germline CDR1 DFQATT, CDR2 SNEGSKA (reference sequence). TCRdb fed the 5' RACE reads into MiXCR, producing one record per CDR3 protein. Of around 300,000 distinct CDR3 sequences listed, around 20% are singletons. This receptor was taken from a female donor with ankylosing spondylitis or in good health (not recorded which). The specimen sequenced was blood, either unsorted or a sorted T cell fraction (not recorded which). The chain recombines TRBV20-1 with TRBJ2-3; no definite D call. In DNA form, the CDR3 reads TGCAGTGCTAGAAGGGCTCTCGGCACAGATACGCAGTATTTT. Its protein is CSARRALGTDTQYF.